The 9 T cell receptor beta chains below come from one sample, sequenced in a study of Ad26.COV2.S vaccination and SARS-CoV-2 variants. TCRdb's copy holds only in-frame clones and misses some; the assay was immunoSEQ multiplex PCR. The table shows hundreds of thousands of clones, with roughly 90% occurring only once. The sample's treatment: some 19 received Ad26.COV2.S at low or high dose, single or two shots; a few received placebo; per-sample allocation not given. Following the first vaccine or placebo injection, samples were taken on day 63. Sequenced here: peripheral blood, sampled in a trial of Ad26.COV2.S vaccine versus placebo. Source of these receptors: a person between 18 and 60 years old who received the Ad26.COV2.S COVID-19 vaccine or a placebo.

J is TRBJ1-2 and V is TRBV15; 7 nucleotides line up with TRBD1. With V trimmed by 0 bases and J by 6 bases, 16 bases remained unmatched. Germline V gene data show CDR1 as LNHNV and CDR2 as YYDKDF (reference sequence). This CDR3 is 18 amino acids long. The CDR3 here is CATSRDPGQTLERDGYTF. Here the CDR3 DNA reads TGTGCCACCAGCAGAGACCCGGGACAGACTCTCGAGAGGGATGGCTACACCTTC.

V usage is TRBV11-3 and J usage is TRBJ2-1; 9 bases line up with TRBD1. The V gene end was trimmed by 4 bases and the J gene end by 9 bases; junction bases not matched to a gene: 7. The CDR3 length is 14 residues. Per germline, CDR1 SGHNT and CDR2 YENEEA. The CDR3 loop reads CASSSDRGYSEQFF. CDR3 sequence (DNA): TGTGCCAGCAGCTCGGACAGGGGTTATAGTGAGCAGTTCTTC.

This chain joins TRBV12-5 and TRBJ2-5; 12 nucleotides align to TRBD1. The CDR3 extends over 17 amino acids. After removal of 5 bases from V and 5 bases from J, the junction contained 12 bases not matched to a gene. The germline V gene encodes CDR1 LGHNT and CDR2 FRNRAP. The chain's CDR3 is CASGPGRGTGGFETQYF. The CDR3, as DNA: TGTGCTAGTGGTCCTGGTCGTGGGACAGGGGGCTTCGAGACCCAGTACTTC.

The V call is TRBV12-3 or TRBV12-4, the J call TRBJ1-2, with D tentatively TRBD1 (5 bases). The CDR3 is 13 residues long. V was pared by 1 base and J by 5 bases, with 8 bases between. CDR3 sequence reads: CASSLGREYGYTF. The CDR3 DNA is TGTGCCAGCAGTTTAGGCAGGGAATATGGCTACACCTTC.

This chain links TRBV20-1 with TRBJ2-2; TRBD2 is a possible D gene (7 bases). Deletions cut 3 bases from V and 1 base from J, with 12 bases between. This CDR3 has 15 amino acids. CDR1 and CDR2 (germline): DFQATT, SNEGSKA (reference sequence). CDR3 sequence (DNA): TGCAGTGCTAGTAAGGGGGGGCGGAACACCGGGGAGCTGTTTTTT. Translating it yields CSASKGGRNTGELFF.

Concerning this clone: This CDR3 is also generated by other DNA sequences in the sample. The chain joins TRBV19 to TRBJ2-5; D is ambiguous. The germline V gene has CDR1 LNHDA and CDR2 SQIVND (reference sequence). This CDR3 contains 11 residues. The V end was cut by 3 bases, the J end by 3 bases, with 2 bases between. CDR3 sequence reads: CASSIKETQYF. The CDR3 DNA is TGTGCCAGTAGTATTAAAGAGACCCAGTACTTC.

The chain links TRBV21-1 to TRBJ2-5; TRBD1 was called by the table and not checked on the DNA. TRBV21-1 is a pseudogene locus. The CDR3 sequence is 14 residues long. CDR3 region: CASSRPTGQETQYF. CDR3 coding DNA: TGTGCCAGCAGCAGACCGACAGGGCAAGAGACCCAGTACTTC.

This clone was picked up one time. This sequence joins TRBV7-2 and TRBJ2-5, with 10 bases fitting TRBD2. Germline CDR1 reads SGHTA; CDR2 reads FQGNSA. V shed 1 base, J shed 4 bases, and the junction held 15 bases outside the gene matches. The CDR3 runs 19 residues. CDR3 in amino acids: CASSLGTKRGGHLRETQYF. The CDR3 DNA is TGTGCCAGCAGCTTAGGGACGAAGCGGGGGGGCCACTTAAGAGAGACCCAGTACTTC.

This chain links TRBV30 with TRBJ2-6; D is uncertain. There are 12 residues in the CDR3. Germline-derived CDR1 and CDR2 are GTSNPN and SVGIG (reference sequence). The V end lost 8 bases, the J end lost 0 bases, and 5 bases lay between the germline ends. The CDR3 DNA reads TGTGCCGGGCTCTCTGGGGCCAACGTCCTGACTTTC. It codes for CAGLSGANVLTF.